This T cell receptor (beta chain) was identified in a study of cytomegalovirus exposure and HLA in healthy donors. Study-wide background: An early data release held tens of millions of unique TCRs from HLA-typed donors. Study-wide findings and caveats: Data from an earlier analysis indicated that most TCR beta V segments were productive either about 90% or about 30% of the time.

Losses at the gene ends were 5 bases for V and 6 bases for J; bases not matched to a gene: 9. The CDR3 loop spans 16 amino acids. Germline values: CDR1 SGHVS, CDR2 FNYEAQ. The PCR had 60 Vbeta and 13 Jbeta primers. TCRdb keeps only in-frame clones here, not all; method: immunoSEQ multiplex PCR. The sample lists around 200,000 clones, 75% to 90% occurring once. A remark on this clone: Antigen unknown.

J is TRBJ2-1 and V is TRBV7-6, with TRBD2 matching 11 bases. The sample taken for sequencing was PBMCs. This clonotype originated in a woman younger than 35 in good health and CMV-seronegative. Written as DNA, the CDR3 is TGTGCCAGCAGCAACCGACTAGCGGGATCTATCAATGAGCAGTTCTTC. It encodes CASSNRLAGSINEQFF.